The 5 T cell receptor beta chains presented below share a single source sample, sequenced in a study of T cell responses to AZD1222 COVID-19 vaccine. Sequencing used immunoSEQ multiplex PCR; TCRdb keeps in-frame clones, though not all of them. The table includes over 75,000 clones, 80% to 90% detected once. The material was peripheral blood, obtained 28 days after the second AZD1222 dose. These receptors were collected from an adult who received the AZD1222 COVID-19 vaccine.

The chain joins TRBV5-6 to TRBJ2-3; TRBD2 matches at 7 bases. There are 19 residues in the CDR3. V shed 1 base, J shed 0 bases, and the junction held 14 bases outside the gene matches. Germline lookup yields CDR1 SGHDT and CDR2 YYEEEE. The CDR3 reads CASSLHRLALRWSTDTQYF. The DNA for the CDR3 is TGTGCCAGCAGCTTGCATCGACTAGCACTGCGCTGGAGCACAGATACGCAGTATTTT.

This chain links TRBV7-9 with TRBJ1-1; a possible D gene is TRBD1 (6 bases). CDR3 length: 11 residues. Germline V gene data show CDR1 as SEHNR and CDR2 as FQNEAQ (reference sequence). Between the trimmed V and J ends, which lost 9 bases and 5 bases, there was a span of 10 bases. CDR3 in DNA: TGTGCCAGTGAAGGGGGGACTGAAGCTTTCTTT. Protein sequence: CASEGGTEAFF. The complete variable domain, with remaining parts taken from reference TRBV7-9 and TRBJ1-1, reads DTGVSQNPRHKITKRGQNVTFRCDPISEHNRLYWYRQTLGQGPEFLTYFQNEAQLEKSRLLSDRFSAERPKGSFSTLEIQRTEQGDSAMYLCASEGGTEAFFGQGTRLTVV.

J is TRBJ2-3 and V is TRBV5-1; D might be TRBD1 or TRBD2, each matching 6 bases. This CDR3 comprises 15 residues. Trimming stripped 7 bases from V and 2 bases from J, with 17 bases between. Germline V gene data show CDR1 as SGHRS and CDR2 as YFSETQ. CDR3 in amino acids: CASQGGSPATDTQYF. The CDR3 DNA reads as TGCGCCAGCCAAGGGGGGTCCCCAGCCACAGATACGCAGTATTTT. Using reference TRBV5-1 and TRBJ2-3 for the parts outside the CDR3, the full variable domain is KAGVTQTPRYLIKTRGQQVTLSCSPISGHRSVSWYQQTPGQGLQFLFEYFSETQRNKGNFPGRFSGRQFSNSRSEMNVSTLELGDSALYLCASQGGSPATDTQYFGPGTRLTVL.

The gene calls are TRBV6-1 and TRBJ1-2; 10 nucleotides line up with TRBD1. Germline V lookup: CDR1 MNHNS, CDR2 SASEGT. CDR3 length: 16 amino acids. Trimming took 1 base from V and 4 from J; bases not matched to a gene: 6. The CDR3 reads CASSEGSWDRGYGYTF. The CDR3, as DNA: TGTGCCAGCAGTGAAGGTTCTTGGGACAGGGGCTATGGCTACACCTTC.

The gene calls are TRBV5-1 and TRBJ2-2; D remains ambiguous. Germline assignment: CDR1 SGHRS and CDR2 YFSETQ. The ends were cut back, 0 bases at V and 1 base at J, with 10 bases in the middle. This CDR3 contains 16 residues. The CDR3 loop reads CASSLGPRQNTGELFF. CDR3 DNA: TGCGCCAGCAGCTTGGGCCCGAGGCAGAACACCGGGGAGCTGTTTTTT.